Sequencing of this T cell receptor beta chain was carried out in a study of OX40 agonist ivuxolimab in advanced cancers. The study in broad terms: Ivuxolimab was an agonistic, fully human IgG2 monoclonal antibody directed against OX40 (CD134), a costimulatory receptor. The monotherapy dose-escalation portion (N ≈ 55 patients) of the phase I ivuxolimab trial is reported in the paper. A male proportion of roughly 80% and a mean age of about 60 years, ranging from 23 to 79, were recorded for the dose-escalation cohort. Patients were allowed to have had prior anti-PD-1, anti-PD-L1 or anti-CTLA-4 therapy, and 40% to 45% of the dose-escalation patients had been treated with checkpoint inhibitors. Partial responses occurred in three dose-escalation patients, of whom one had hepatocellular carcinoma and two had cutaneous melanoma. Of the approximately 54 patients in dose escalation, around 20 had hepatocellular carcinoma, about 15 had melanoma, 9 had renal cell carcinoma and 9 had head and neck cancer. Intravenous ivuxolimab was administered to patients every 2 weeks at six dose levels: 0.01, 0.1, 0.3, 1.5, 3 and 10 mg/kg. Peripheral TCRbeta sequencing was intended to test whether TCR sequence diversity was altered and clonal T-cell expansion was caused by ivuxolimab. General study outcomes and caveats: After ivuxolimab, CD8+ T cells had more expanded clones than CD4+ T cells on average. The antigen specificity of the peripheral T cells that underwent clonal expansion was not determined. At doses of 0.1 to 3.0 mg/kg, clonal expansion of both CD4+ and CD8+ T cells in blood was seen between baseline and week 6. Low levels of normalized T-cell clonal expansion were also seen in some patients who did not respond. Partial responders in the 0.1-3.0 mg/kg groups had among the lowest normalized peripheral clonal expansion, especially among CD8+ T cells.

With regard to this clone: Its antigen target is currently unknown. No base qualities exist here, and no much larger clone lies one base off it.

Genomic DNA was extracted from sorted cells for sequencing of the TCRbeta CDR3 region. The immunoSEQ Assay was used to sequence the TCRbeta CDR3 regions. TCRdb retrieved this table from immuneACCESS and kept in-frame rearrangements only. Not all clones are present; in checked studies, unresolved V genes account for under half, and no reason is known for the remainder. The table for this sample lists tens of thousands of clones; 79% of them were counted only once. 13% to 15% of the sample lies in the top ten. Between the V and J ends, shortened by 0 bases and 0 bases respectively, the junction contains 4 bases. CDR3 length: 13 amino acids, cysteine to phenylalanine. The entry retains the CDR3 DNA only, 39 bases that are in frame from base 1. The germline V gene supplies CDR1 SGHRS and CDR2 YFSETQ. Patients with a history of autoimmune disease or receiving systemic immunosuppression were excluded from the trial. In every dose cohort, peripheral blood was drawn for TCR sequencing at baseline, cycle 4 day 1, and cycle 7 day 1. The samples were taken from a phase I, first-in-human, multicenter, open-label dose-escalation trial of ivuxolimab. The trial enrolled adults with locally advanced or metastatic head and neck squamous cell, hepatocellular, melanoma or renal cell carcinoma. Before TCR sequencing, CD4+ T cells and CD8+ T cells from peripheral blood were sorted into separate populations.

This clonotype was sampled from an adult with an advanced solid tumor such as melanoma, head and neck, liver or kidney cancer. The chain was built from TRBV5-1 and TRBJ2-7, with the D gene too uncertain to name. Sample: CD4+ or CD8+ T cells sorted from blood, taken in a trial of the OX40 agonist ivuxolimab. CDR3 reads: CASSLAGSYEQYF. Here is the DNA: TGCGCCAGCAGCTTGGCGGGCTCCTACGAGCAGTACTTC.